The entry below describes one T cell receptor beta chain. The antigen remains unidentified. The sample comes from a study of shared clonotypes between healthy human individuals. Study-level points and caveats: Roughly 5% of naive CD4 clonotypes were shared across a few donors. Among non-shared clonotypes, generation probabilities were lower than among those shared by all four donors. Investigators expected sequencing depth to affect clonotype sharing among donors.

The germline gives CDR1 MGHRA, CDR2 YSYEKL. The V and J ends lost 0 bases and 5 bases, in that order; junction bases with no gene match: 8. The length of the CDR3 is 16 residues. Sorted-subset replicate PCRs used about 0.2 ug DNA, 25,000 to 30,000 T cell genomes. This table comes from immunoSEQ multiplex PCR, and its TCRdb copy is limited to in-frame clones, with some not included. Among 2 million to 2.5 million clones, roughly 95% were seen once, and the ten largest hold roughly 0.13%. This clonotype was obtained from a man aged 18 to 30 in good health. Sequencing used naive CD4+ T cells sorted from blood. The subset here: CD45RA+ positively selected. The genes are TRBV4-1 and TRBJ2-5; 8 nucleotides align to TRBD2. Here the CDR3 reads CASSQEHRGGGETQYF. For the CDR3, the DNA is TGCGCCAGCAGCCAAGAACATCGGGGGGGCGGGGAGACCCAGTACTTC.